One sample yielded the 22 T cell receptor beta chains listed below, sequenced in a study of glioma-infiltrating T cells. TCR alpha and beta CDR3 regions were amplified from RNA using iRepertoire nested multiplex PCR. TCRdb reprocessed the multiplex PCR reads via MiXCR and lists one record per CDR3 protein. This sample yields 100,000 to 150,000 distinct CDR3 sequences, of which roughly 24% are seen a single time; roughly 15% belongs to the top ten. Sequenced: glioma tissue, nonneoplastic brain tissue, or PBMCs (not recorded which). These receptors were obtained from a human donor with low-grade glioma or glioblastoma, undergoing nonglioma brain surgery, or in good health (not recorded which).

This clonotype was detected only a few times. The rearrangement uses TRBV9 and TRBJ2-7; 7 bases match TRBD1. After removal of 0 bases from V and 2 bases from J, the junction contained 2 bases not matched to a gene. CDR1 SGDLS and CDR2 YYNGEE come from the germline V gene. The CDR3 runs 14 residues. Here the CDR3 DNA reads TGTGCCAGCAGCGTAGGGGACAGACCCTACGAGCAGTACTTC. Encoded protein: CASSVGDRPYEQYF.

The table lists this clonotype with many counts. V usage is TRBV27 and J usage is TRBJ1-1; TRBD1 aligns across 8 bases. The CDR3 is 14 residues long. Germline CDR1 is MNHEY and CDR2 is SMNVEV (reference sequence). Trimming at V came to 6 bases and at J to 4 bases, leaving 7 bases not matched to a gene. The DNA for the CDR3 is TGTGCCAGCAGCCTCAGGGGGCGAGTCACTGAAGCTTTCTTT. As protein: CASSLRGRVTEAFF.

The rearrangement joins TRBV7-3 to TRBJ2-1, with D possibly TRBD2 on 6 matching bases. The CDR3 loop spans 16 amino acids. Germline V gene data show CDR1 as SGHTA and CDR2 as FQGTGA. The V end lost 5 bases, the J end lost 0 bases, and 14 bases lay between the germline ends. For the CDR3, the DNA is TGTGCCAGCAGCCTTAGCGGAGGTGGCTCCTACAATGAGCAGTTCTTC. Its translation is CASSLSGGGSYNEQFF. Together with reference TRBV7-3 and TRBJ2-1, the CDR3 gives the full variable domain: GAGVSQTPSNKVTEKGKYVELRCDPISGHTALYWYRQSLGQGPEFLIYFQGTGAADDSGLPNDRFFAVRPEGSVSTLKIQRTERGDSAVYLCASSLSGGGSYNEQFFGPGTRLTVL.

This clonotype was recorded at least ten times. The J gene is TRBJ1-1, the V gene TRBV7-9, with D perhaps matching TRBD1 (6 bases). CDR3 length equals 13 residues. The germline V gene encodes CDR1 SEHNR and CDR2 FQNEAQ (reference sequence). The V gene lost 4 bases and the J gene lost 4 bases, with 10 bases spanning the gap. CDR3: CASSSTGTTEAFF. In DNA form, the CDR3 reads TGTGCCAGCAGCTCAACAGGGACCACTGAAGCTTTCTTT.

In its sample, this clonotype was seen a few times. This may be a read error, as it is one base from a much larger clone. The chain is built from TRBV7-9 and TRBJ2-7; D remains ambiguous. This CDR3 is built from 15 residues. The germline V gene has CDR1 SEHNR and CDR2 FQNEAQ (reference sequence). The CDR3 here is CACSPETDVSGEQYF. CDR3 sequence (DNA): TGTGCCTGCAGCCCCGAGACGGATGTCTCCGGCGAGCAGTACTTC.

This clonotype was counted ten times or more. The CDR3 is CASSPGEGLDTEAFF. The CDR3 nucleotides are TGTGCCAGCTCACCGGGGGAGGGTTTGGACACTGAAGCTTTCTTT. J is TRBJ1-1 and V is TRBV18; a possible D gene is TRBD1 (5 bases). This CDR3 region has 15 residues. Trimming took off 3 bases at V and 3 bases at J, with 14 bases between the two ends. Germline CDR1 reads KGHSH; CDR2 reads LQKENI.

The V gene is TRBV6-2 or TRBV6-3, the J gene TRBJ1-5, with D uncertain. Germline lookup yields CDR1 MNHEY and CDR2 SVGEGT. The CDR3 sequence is 13 residues long. Between the trimmed V and J ends, which lost 9 bases and 4 bases, there was a span of 13 bases. The CDR3 sequence is CARRETGNQPQHF. The CDR3, as DNA: TGTGCCAGAAGGGAAACGGGAAATCAGCCCCAGCATTTT.

This clonotype was seen at least ten times. This sequence joins TRBV6-1 and TRBJ2-3; D is undetermined. V was clipped by 0 bases and J by 4 bases, with 11 bases between them. CDR3 length equals 15 residues. Germline V gives CDR1 MNHNS, CDR2 SASEGT. This chain's CDR3 is CASSEAIGFSDTQYF. Here the CDR3 DNA reads TGTGCCAGCAGTGAAGCGATCGGATTTTCAGATACGCAGTATTTT.

This clonotype has a count of ten or more. This sequence joins TRBV6-1 and TRBJ2-7; D ambiguous. This CDR3 spans 15 amino acids. Germline V gene data show CDR1 as MNHNS and CDR2 as SASEGT. Deletions cut 2 bases from V and 9 bases from J, with 20 bases between. The CDR3 here is CASSEFEDGPPGQYF. CDR3 nucleotides: TGTGCCAGCAGTGAATTTGAGGACGGACCCCCGGGGCAGTACTTC.

V gene TRBV7-2 combines with J gene TRBJ2-3; unclear D gene. Germline V lookup: CDR1 SGHTA, CDR2 FQGNSA. V lost 3 bases and J lost 0, with 10 bases in between. The CDR3 extends over 15 amino acids. The CDR3 coding sequence is TGTGCCAGCAGCTTTGGCTTAGCTAGCACAGATACGCAGTATTTT. Translated, it gives CASSFGLASTDTQYF.

This clonotype was observed at least ten times. The V gene is TRBV28, the J gene TRBJ2-1; no definite D call. The germline CDR1 and CDR2 sequences are MDHEN and SYDVKM. The CDR3 runs to 13 residues. The V gene lost 5 bases and the J gene lost 6 bases, with 11 bases spanning the gap. The CDR3 loop reads CASSPQLGNEQFF. The DNA of the CDR3 is TGTGCCAGCAGTCCACAGTTGGGCAATGAGCAGTTCTTC.

A note on this clonotype: The junction departs from the called germline gene at one end, perhaps through a read error. The V and J genes are TRBV28 and TRBJ1-5; TRBD1 matches at 7 bases. The germline V gene encodes CDR1 MDHEN and CDR2 SYDVKM. CDR3 size: 15 residues. CDR3 nucleotide sequence: TGTGCCAACAGTTTCCAGGACAGGAGCAATCAGCCCCAGCATTTT. Protein sequence: CANSFQDRSNQPQHF.

The table lists this clonotype with many counts. The chain couples TRBV19 to TRBJ2-7; unclear D gene. The V and J ends lost 1 base and 2 bases respectively, with 12 bases between them. This CDR3 is 15 amino acids long. Germline loops: CDR1 LNHDA, CDR2 SQIVND (reference sequence). CDR3 residues: CASSIAANPAYEQYF. CDR3 sequence (DNA): TGTGCCAGTAGTATAGCTGCCAACCCCGCCTACGAGCAGTACTTC. The complete variable domain, with remaining parts taken from reference TRBV19 and TRBJ2-7, reads DGGITQSPKYLFRKEGQNVTLSCEQNLNHDAMYWYRQDPGQGLRLIYYSQIVNDFQKGDIAEGYSVSREKKESFPLTVTSAQKNPTAFYLCASSIAANPAYEQYFGPGTRLTVT.

Worth noting for this clonotype: With a much larger clone just one base away, this may be a read error. The chain has TRBV29-1 and TRBJ2-3, with D perhaps TRBD1 (6 bases). The CDR3 totals 14 residues. The V end lost 2 bases, the J end lost 3 bases, and 12 bases lay between the germline ends. Germline V CDR1 and CDR2: SQVTM, ANQGSEA. The DNA of the CDR3 is TGCAGCGTTGAAACAGGGAAGGCTACAGATACGCAGTATTTT. Amino acid sequence: CSVETGKATDTQYF.

This clonotype showed up many times. V is TRBV7-2 and J is TRBJ2-5; D not certain. From germline, CDR1 is SGHTA and CDR2 FQGNSA. V lost 0 bases and J 7 bases, leaving 9 bases between the germline ends. The CDR3 is 13 amino acids. The CDR3 region has the DNA TGTGCCAGCAGCTTAGCGTCAGAAGGGACCCAGTACTTC. Translated: CASSLASEGTQYF.

V gene TRBV11-2 combines with J gene TRBJ2-1, with TRBD2 identical over 12 bases. This CDR3 has 15 amino acids. The V gene end was trimmed by 1 base and the J gene end by 10 bases; junction bases not matched to a gene: 5. Germline loops: CDR1 SGHAT, CDR2 FQNNGV. CDR3 amino acids: CASSLVLAGGKEQFF. Here the CDR3 DNA reads TGTGCCAGCAGCTTAGTACTAGCGGGAGGAAAGGAGCAGTTCTTC.

This clonotype was counted only a few times. V and J are TRBV11-2 and TRBJ2-7; D is unclear. Trimming removed 4 bases at V and 2 bases at J, with 6 bases between. CDR1 is SGHAT and CDR2 is FQNNGV in the germline V gene. The CDR3 contains 12 residues. The DNA of the CDR3 is TGTGCCAGCAGCTCTAACACCTACGAGCAGTACTTC. It is translated as CASSSNTYEQYF.

With respect to this clonotype: It may be a read error: a sequence one base away is much more abundant. The chain employs TRBV11-1 and TRBJ2-7, with D unresolved. CDR3 length: 15 amino acids. Trimming removed 1 base at V and 0 bases at J, with 10 bases between. Looked up from germline, CDR1 is SGHAT and CDR2 is FQDESV (reference sequence). The CDR3 coding sequence is TGTGCCAGCAGCTTAGTACAACAAACCTCCTACGAGCAGTACTTC. Translation: CASSLVQQTSYEQYF. Full variable domain (rest looked up from reference TRBV11-1 and TRBJ2-7): EAEVAQSPRYKITEKSQAVAFWCDPISGHATLYWYRQILGQGPELLVQFQDESVVDDSQLPKDRFSAERLKGVDSTLKIQPAELGDSAMYLCASSLVQQTSYEQYFGPGTRLTVT.

On this clonotype: The germline gene is not matched at one end of the junction; a read error may be the cause. In DNA form, the CDR3 reads TGTGCCAGCAGTCGAGTGATAGGAGTCTCCTACGATGAGCAGTTCTTC. Its translation: CASSRVIGVSYDEQFF. The chain has TRBV6-1 and TRBJ2-1; D ambiguous. The germline CDR1 and CDR2 sequences are MNHNS and SASEGT. The CDR3 is 16 amino acids.

This clonotype was observed many times. This chain links TRBV20-1 with TRBJ1-1, with D unresolved. V was cut by 5 bases and J by 3 bases, with 4 bases left in between. CDR1 DFQATT and CDR2 SNEGSKA come from the germline V gene (reference sequence). The CDR3 contains 10 residues. CDR3 coding DNA: TGCAGTGCTTTTTACACTGAAGCTTTCTTT. As protein: CSAFYTEAFF.

CDR3 DNA: TGTGCCAGCAGTGAGGGGTATTTCCTGCCCCAGCATTTT. It yields the protein CASSEGYFLPQHF. V is TRBV2 and J is TRBJ1-5; D not certain. Trimming removed 3 bases from V and 9 bases from J, with 12 bases in between. The CDR3 has 13 amino acids. Germline V gene sequence: CDR1 SNHLY, CDR2 FYNNEI. Looking up the rest from reference TRBV2 and TRBJ1-5 gives the full variable domain: EPEVTQTPSHQVTQMGQEVILRCVPISNHLYFYWYRQILGQKVEFLVSFYNNEISEKSEIFDDQFSVERPDGSNFTLKIRSTKLEDSAMYFCASSEGYFLPQHFGDGTRLSIL.

Comment on this clonotype: At one end, the junction sequence differs from germline, possibly due to a read error. The chain has TRBV29-1 and TRBJ1-1; perhaps TRBD1 as D (6 bases). This CDR3 region has 12 residues. Germline V gene data show CDR1 as SQVTM and CDR2 as ANQGSEA. DNA for the CDR3: TGCAGCTTTGAGCGGGGGCCCACTGAAGCTTTCTTT. Protein sequence: CSFERGPTEAFF.